The source of this TCR beta chain is a study of blood T cells in healthy people across ages. Study results and limitations: A roughly linear age-dependent decrease characterized TCR beta diversity per million T cells. The study could not conclusively compare naive and antigen-experienced cells, given its unsorted PBMCs.

The CDR3 loop spans 16 amino acids. Germline CDR1 reads MGHRA; CDR2 reads YSYEKL. Trimming took 6 bases from V and 7 from J; bases not matched to a gene: 12. Next came a second PCR, run for about 6 to 11 cycles, which used a sample-barcoded 5' primer along with a J-beta primer mix. The template-switch adaptor was a 5' adaptor with 12 random nucleotides. It tagged each cDNA molecule. TCRdb recomputed calls from the 5' RACE reads with MiXCR, one row per CDR3 protein. Seen here are about 1.4 million distinct CDR3 sequences, approximately 59% observed once, and the top ten hold approximately 7%. In this sample, this clonotype turned up once. Antigen: not known. Extractions gave at least 5.5 micrograms of total RNA per sample.

The gene calls are TRBV4-1 and TRBJ1-4, with 9 nucleotides matching TRBD1. What was sequenced was blood. The clonotype comes from a man between 18 and 35 years old in good health. This CDR3 reads CASSTGTGYPGEKLFF. The CDR3 DNA reads TGCGCCAGCAGTACCGGGACAGGGTATCCGGGTGAAAAACTGTTTTTT.